The rows below give T cell receptor beta chains drawn from one sample of a study of identical twins. Each CDR3 protein gets one entry after TCRdb re-called the 5' RACE reads with MiXCR. Here the sample spans hundreds of thousands of distinct CDR3 sequences, around 12% being singletons. These records were also assigned to another study, of yellow fever vaccine responses in identical twins.

Specimen: PBMCs. These receptors originate from a woman younger than 30 in good health. The CDR3 runs from the conserved cysteine through the conserved F or W. The D gene is left open where the match is weak. Part of the rows lack a size; the others show once, few, many or a class for expanded clones.

D gene	clone size	V gene	J gene	CDR3 DNA	CDR3 protein
TRBD1	once	TRBV20-1	TRBJ2-6	TGCAGTGCTTGGGGACAGGGGGCGTCTAACGTCCTGACTTTC	CSAWGQGASNVLTF
NA	NA	TRBV29-1	TRBJ2-1	TGCAGCGTTGTAGAATATTACAATGAGCAGTTCTTC	CSVVEYYNEQFF
NA	many	TRBV18	TRBJ2-1	TGTGCCAGCTCGCAGGGGTCCTACAATGAGCAGTTCTTC	CASSQGSYNEQFF
NA	few	TRBV20-1	TRBJ1-3	TGCAGTGCTAGAGATGGAGGGGGAAACACCATATATTTT	CSARDGGGNTIYF
NA	NA	TRBV20-1	TRBJ2-5	TGCAGTGGAGTCGCGGCCGAGACCCAGTACTTC	CSGVAAETQYF
NA	many	TRBV12-3/TRBV12-4	TRBJ2-2	TGTGCCAGCAGCCGGTCGGCGACGAACACCGGGGAGCTGTTTTTT	CASSRSATNTGELFF
NA	NA	TRBV2	TRBJ2-7	TGTGCCAGCAAGGGGTACGGGAATCCTCTCGAGCAGTACTTC	CASKGYGNPLEQYF
TRBD2	NA	TRBV3-1	TRBJ2-1	TGTGCCAGCAGTCCAGGGAGGGTTAGCAATGAGCAGTTCTTC	CASSPGRVSNEQFF
NA	few	TRBV12-3/TRBV12-4	TRBJ2-7	TGTGCCAGCAGTCCGGGACCAAAGGACGAGCAGTACTTC	CASSPGPKDEQYF
TRBD1	NA	TRBV4-1	TRBJ2-7	TGCGCCAGCAGCCAAGAAGGGAACAGGGGACCCTACGAGCAGTACTTC	CASSQEGNRGPYEQYF
NA	few	TRBV27	TRBJ1-1	TGTGCCAGCAGTTCACGGGACACGGCATTCGGCACTGAAGCTTTCTTT	CASSSRDTAFGTEAFF
NA	NA	TRBV4-1	TRBJ2-2	TGCGCCAGCAGCCAAAAACCGACGGGCGCGAACACCGGGGAGCTGTTTTTT	CASSQKPTGANTGELFF
TRBD2	NA	TRBV20-1	TRBJ2-3	TGCAGTGCTAGAGATCCTGGACTAGCAGGTAGCACAGATACGCAGTATTTT	CSARDPGLAGSTDTQYF
NA	many	TRBV12-3/TRBV12-4	TRBJ2-7	TGTGCCAGCAGTTTTAGGCGGAACTACGAGCAGTACTTC	CASSFRRNYEQYF
NA	NA	TRBV6-1	TRBJ1-2	TGTGCCAGCAGTGAGGGCCCTTACTATGGCTACACCTTC	CASSEGPYYGYTF
NA	few	TRBV19	TRBJ2-1	TGTGCCAGTAGTATTTCTTTAGGACAGCAACTACACAATGAGCAGTTCTTC	CASSISLGQQLHNEQFF
TRBD1	many	TRBV4-2	TRBJ1-1	TGTGCCAGCAGCCAAGATCCCACAGGGGGTCTCACTGAAGCTTTCTTT	CASSQDPTGGLTEAFF
NA	NA	TRBV12-3/TRBV12-4	TRBJ1-1	TGTGCCAGCAGTTATCAAAGAAACACTGAAGCTTTCTTT	CASSYQRNTEAFF
TRBD2	NA	TRBV2	TRBJ2-1	TGTGCCAGCAGTGAGGGACTAGTGCCGGGCAATGAGCAGTTCTTC	CASSEGLVPGNEQFF
TRBD2	few	TRBV20-1	TRBJ2-1	TGCAGTGCTAGAGATTTAGCGGGAGTCCCCAATGAGCAGTTCTTC	CSARDLAGVPNEQFF
NA	many	TRBV12-3/TRBV12-4	TRBJ1-5	TGTGCCAGCTCCGGCGAGAGAATCCAGCCCCAGCATTTT	CASSGERIQPQHF
TRBD2	NA	TRBV27	TRBJ2-3	TGTGCCAGCAGTTTAGGTGGGAGGGAAAAGGATACGCAGTATTTT	CASSLGGREKDTQYF
TRBD1	few	TRBV20-1	TRBJ2-3	TGCAGTGCTAGAGGTCGCTCCGGGACAGGGTCAGATACGCAGTATTTT	CSARGRSGTGSDTQYF
NA	many	TRBV10-3	TRBJ2-3	TGTGCCATGGGGGCTAGCGGTCACACAGATACGCAGTATTTT	CAMGASGHTDTQYF
NA	NA	TRBV6-1	TRBJ1-1	TGTGCCAGCAGTCGTTCGAGGGGCACAAACACTGAAGCTTTCTTT	CASSRSRGTNTEAFF
TRBD1	few	TRBV28	TRBJ1-5	TGTGCCAGCAGCCTGACAGGGGCCCTCAATCAGCCCCAGCATTTT	CASSLTGALNQPQHF
NA	few	TRBV6-1	TRBJ2-7	TGTGCCAGCAGCAATTTGGGGATGTGGGAGCAGTACTTC	CASSNLGMWEQYF
NA	few	TRBV29-1	TRBJ1-4	TGCAGCTGTACAGTGAATGAAAAACTGTTTTTT	CSCTVNEKLFF
TRBD1	NA	TRBV4-1	TRBJ2-4	TGCGCCAGCAGCCAAGACTACCCAGGGGGCGTCAAAAACATTCAGTACTTC	CASSQDYPGGVKNIQYF
TRBD2	many	TRBV28	TRBJ2-1	TGTGCCAGCACTGCACCCGGGAGGGTTGGCAATGAGCAGTTCTTC	CASTAPGRVGNEQFF
NA	few	TRBV6-5	TRBJ2-1	TGTGCCAGCAGTTACTCGAGAGCAGGGATGGTTGAGCAGTTCTTC	CASSYSRAGMVEQFF
NA	few	TRBV5-6	TRBJ2-5	TGTGCCAGCAGCTTAGCCAACCCCCAGACCCAGTACTTC	CASSLANPQTQYF
TRBD2	few	TRBV12-3/TRBV12-4	TRBJ2-2	TGTGCCAGCAGTCCACCAGCGGGAGGGCCGGGATTGAATGCCGGGGAGCTGTTTTTT	CASSPPAGGPGLNAGELFF
NA	few	TRBV7-9	TRBJ2-3	TGTGCCAGCAGCCCTTGGGCGGCAGATACGCAGTATTTT	CASSPWAADTQYF
NA	NA	TRBV6-2/TRBV6-3	TRBJ1-1	TGTGCCAACAGTTCTCCGACAGGGAACACTGAAGCTTTCTTT	CANSSPTGNTEAFF
TRBD2	NA	TRBV20-1	TRBJ2-1	TGCAGTGCTAGAGATCGGGGGAGGGCTCATAGCTCCTACAATGAGCAGTTCTTC	CSARDRGRAHSSYNEQFF
TRBD2	few	TRBV15	TRBJ2-3	TGTGCCACCAGCGGAAAGCGGGGGGGCCAGGATACGCAGTATTTT	CATSGKRGGQDTQYF
NA	NA	TRBV18	TRBJ2-7	TGTGCCAGCCTCTTTTCCCTTGCTGACGAGCAGTACTTC	CASLFSLADEQYF
NA	many	TRBV12-3/TRBV12-4	TRBJ1-2	TGTGCCAGCAGCCCCGGGAGGGGATCCGGCTACACCTTC	CASSPGRGSGYTF
TRBD1	NA	TRBV5-1	TRBJ1-2	TGCGCCAGCAGCTTGGAAGGGACAGCCCTCTATGGCTACACCTTC	CASSLEGTALYGYTF
NA	NA	TRBV5-4	TRBJ2-3	TGTGCCAGCAGCTACGGGAGCACAGATACGCAGTATTTT	CASSYGSTDTQYF
NA	NA	TRBV20-1	TRBJ2-1	TGCAGTGCTAGCGGGAGTAAGGGTAGTGAGCAGTTCTTC	CSASGSKGSEQFF